This is a list of T cell receptor beta chains from one sample in a study of blood T cell repertoires in COVID-19. Clones were sequenced by immunoSEQ multiplex PCR, and TCRdb holds only the in-frame ones, with some missing. The sample holds 50,000 or so clones, about 76% seen once. Sequencing was done on a sample of peripheral blood. The receptors here all came from a human donor with active or convalescent COVID-19. The donor label of this sample is uncertain. Both conserved end residues are part of each CDR3. The D gene is left open where the match is weak. Some rows have no size entry. The others give once, few or many, or a class for an expanded clone.

v_call	clone_size	d_call	cdr3_length	j_call	cdr3_aa	cdr3_nt
TRBV5-1	-	TRBD1	15	TRBJ1-1	CASSLVQGANTEAFF	TGCGCCAGCAGCTTGGTCCAGGGGGCGAACACTGAAGCTTTCTTT
TRBV7-3	few	-	14	TRBJ1-2	CASTNLIQAKGYTF	TGTGCCAGCACCAACTTAATCCAGGCCAAGGGCTACACCTTC
TRBV11-2	few	-	15	TRBJ1-4	CASSLGGRVWEKLFF	TGTGCCAGCAGCTTAGGAGGGAGGGTTTGGGAAAAACTGTTTTTT
TRBV6-5	-	-	12	TRBJ1-5	CASGRENQPQHF	TGTGCCAGCGGGAGAGAAAATCAGCCCCAGCATTTT
TRBV30	-	TRBD2	16	TRBJ2-1	CAWSVTSGSTYNEQFF	TGTGCCTGGAGTGTAACTAGCGGGAGTACCTACAATGAGCAGTTCTTC
TRBV7-9	large	TRBD1	15	TRBJ1-1	CASSLSGQGSPEAFF	TGTGCCAGCAGCTTGTCCGGACAGGGGAGCCCTGAAGCTTTCTTT
TRBV5-8	-	-	15	TRBJ1-1	CASSHGQPMNTEAFF	TGTGCCAGCAGCCACGGACAGCCTATGAACACTGAAGCTTTCTTT
TRBV5-1	once	TRBD2	14	TRBJ2-5	CASSGVAGGETQYF	TGCGCCAGCAGTGGTGTAGCGGGAGGGGAGACCCAGTACTTC
TRBV5-1	-	TRBD2	14	TRBJ2-7	CASSSTGGPKEQYF	TGCGCCAGCAGCTCTACGGGAGGGCCTAAAGAGCAGTACTTC
TRBV4-3	-	TRBD2	17	TRBJ2-1	CASSQGWGLAVYNEQFF	TGCGCCAGCAGCCAAGGTTGGGGACTAGCGGTTTACAATGAGCAGTTCTTC
TRBV20-1	-	TRBD2	16	TRBJ2-1	CSASSSGSSSYNEQFF	TGCAGTGCTAGTTCTAGCGGTTCTAGCTCCTACAATGAGCAGTTCTTC
TRBV5-1	-	-	15	TRBJ1-4	CASSLDGSRDEKLFF	TGCGCCAGCAGCTTGGACGGGAGCAGGGATGAAAAACTGTTTTTT
TRBV19	-	-	16	TRBJ1-4	CASSKGIGGSNEKLFF	TGTGCCAGTTCTAAAGGTATCGGCGGCAGCAATGAAAAACTGTTTTTT
TRBV9	-	TRBD2	14	TRBJ2-1	CASSVASGGNEQFF	TGTGCCAGCAGCGTCGCTAGCGGGGGAAATGAGCAGTTCTTC
TRBV30	-	TRBD2	14	TRBJ2-1	CAWSAGTSDNEQFF	TGTGCCTGGAGTGCCGGGACTAGCGACAATGAGCAGTTCTTC
TRBV6-4	once	-	13	TRBJ2-2	CASKDINTGELFF	TGTGCCAGCAAGGACATCAACACCGGGGAGCTGTTTTTT
TRBV7-3	once	-	13	TRBJ2-1	CASSSQGGSEQFF	TGTGCCAGCAGCTCTCAGGGAGGCAGTGAGCAGTTCTTC
TRBV15	many	TRBD1	16	TRBJ2-7	CATSRDSGQGVYEQYF	TGTGCCACCAGCAGAGATTCTGGACAGGGGGTCTACGAGCAGTACTTC
TRBV7-6	few	-	16	TRBJ1-5	CASSSGGWGSNQPQHF	TGTGCCAGCAGCTCCGGGGGTTGGGGAAGCAATCAGCCCCAGCATTTT
TRBV14	-	TRBD1	16	TRBJ1-6	CASSPLQRGLGSPLHF	TGTGCCAGCAGCCCGCTCCAGAGGGGGCTGGGATCACCCCTCCACTTT
TRBV11-3	-	TRBD1	13	TRBJ2-7	CASRRQGAYEQYF	TGTGCCAGCAGACGACAGGGGGCCTACGAGCAGTACTTC
TRBV19	-	-	13	TRBJ2-3	CASTGHLSDTQYF	TGTGCCAGTACGGGACACCTTTCGGATACGCAGTATTTT
TRBV7-9	-	TRBD1	15	TRBJ1-6	CASSPPGTGNSPLHF	TGTGCCAGCAGCCCCCCCGGGACAGGGAACTCACCCCTCCACTTT
TRBV11-1	-	TRBD1	13	TRBJ2-1	CASSGQVYNEQFF	TGTGCCAGCAGCGGACAGGTTTACAATGAGCAGTTCTTC
TRBV29-1	-	-	13	TRBJ2-5	CSVEGGQLETQYF	TGCAGCGTTGAAGGGGGGCAATTGGAGACCCAGTACTTC
TRBV4-2	-	TRBD1	13	TRBJ1-2	CASSTDRALGYTF	TGTGCCAGCAGCACCGACAGGGCCCTCGGCTACACCTTC
TRBV7-2	once	-	14	TRBJ1-3	CASSSGLSGNTIYF	TGTGCCAGCAGCTCCGGTTTATCTGGAAACACCATATATTTT
TRBV14	-	TRBD1	16	TRBJ1-3	CASSPGTGFRGNTIYF	TGTGCCAGCAGCCCCGGGACAGGATTTCGTGGAAACACCATATATTTT
TRBV4-2	once	-	16	TRBJ1-3	CASSQEQAVSGNTIYF	TGTGCCAGCAGCCAAGAACAGGCGGTCTCTGGAAACACCATATATTTT
TRBV30	-	TRBD1	13	TRBJ1-5	CAWTRDRNQPQHF	TGTGCCTGGACCCGGGACAGAAATCAGCCCCAGCATTTT
TRBV6-1	-	TRBD1	13	TRBJ2-7	CASSESYRQGHYF	TGTGCCAGCAGTGAAAGTTATCGACAGGGACATTACTTC
TRBV5-1	-	TRBD2	16	TRBJ2-3	CASSLGLARNTDTQYF	TGCGCCAGCAGCTTGGGACTAGCGCGAAATACAGATACGCAGTATTTT
TRBV3-1/TRBV3-2	few	-	14	TRBJ1-4	CASSPLGGNEKLFF	TGTGCCAGCAGCCCCCTAGGGGGTAATGAAAAACTGTTTTTT
TRBV6-1	-	TRBD1	15	TRBJ1-5	CASSEMDRDYRPQHF	TGTGCCAGCAGTGAAATGGACAGGGACTATCGGCCCCAGCATTTT
TRBV10-3	once	-	12	TRBJ2-3	CAISRDTDTQYF	TGTGCCATCAGTAGAGACACAGATACGCAGTATTTT
TRBV27	-	-	14	TRBJ2-3	CASSQGLSTDTQYF	TGTGCCAGCAGTCAGGGGCTTAGCACAGATACGCAGTATTTT
TRBV7-2	few	TRBD1	14	TRBJ1-1	CASSLDRGQTEAFF	TGTGCCAGCAGCTTAGACAGGGGGCAAACTGAAGCTTTCTTT
TRBV7-3	-	-	15	TRBJ2-2	CASSDAAGNTGELFF	TGTGCCAGCAGCGACGCAGCGGGCAACACCGGGGAGCTGTTTTTT
TRBV9	-	TRBD2	16	TRBJ2-3	CASSPRLAGKGDTQYF	TGTGCCAGCAGCCCTCGACTAGCGGGAAAGGGAGATACGCAGTATTTT
TRBV27	-	-	13	TRBJ2-7	CASSLVPGYEQYF	TGTGCCAGCAGTTTAGTCCCCGGCTACGAGCAGTACTTC
TRBV24-1	-	TRBD1	14	TRBJ1-1	CATRLNRQGTEAFF	TGTGCCACCAGGCTGAATCGACAGGGCACTGAAGCTTTCTTT